Presented here are 27 T cell receptor beta chains from one specimen sequenced in a study of T cell responses to AZD1222 COVID-19 vaccine. Some clones are missing from TCRdb's copy, which holds only in-frame ones; the method was immunoSEQ multiplex PCR. The table has 95,000 to 150,000 clones, roughly 92% seen once. The sample was peripheral blood, taken on day 0 of AZD1222 vaccination. The source of these receptors is an adult in good health.

This sequence joins TRBV5-1 and TRBJ1-4, with D tentatively TRBD1 (6 bases). This CDR3 is 15 amino acids long. Trimming shortened V by 3 bases and J by 3 bases, and 12 bases separated the two germline ends. CDR1 is SGHRS, CDR2 YFSETQ, per germline. The CDR3 nucleotides read TGCGCCAGCAGCTCCTCGGGGGCTGCTAATGAAAAACTGTTTTTT. Translating it yields CASSSSGAANEKLFF.

The chain combines TRBV2 with TRBJ2-1, with 12 bases lining up with TRBD2. The CDR3 runs to 13 residues. Germline loops: CDR1 SNHLY, CDR2 FYNNEI. V trimming: 3 bases; J trimming: 13 bases; junction bases outside the gene matches: 4. CDR3 residues: CASSDGLAGPQFF. CDR3 DNA: TGTGCCAGCAGTGATGGACTAGCGGGGCCCCAGTTCTTC.

The CDR3: CAWSVYPPGENTEAFF. The DNA for the CDR3 is TGTGCCTGGAGTGTGTATCCCCCAGGGGAGAACACTGAAGCTTTCTTT. The chain employs TRBV30 and TRBJ1-1, with D possibly matching TRBD1 (6 bases). The germline CDR1 and CDR2 sequences are GTSNPN and SVGIG (reference sequence). The V end lost 0 bases, the J end lost 1 base, and 15 bases lay between the germline ends. CDR3 length: 16 residues.

V gene TRBV7-8 combines with J gene TRBJ2-2, with TRBD2 matching 7 bases. Germline V gives CDR1 SGHVS, CDR2 FQNEAQ. This CDR3 spans 12 amino acids. The ends lost 5 bases at V and 13 bases at J; junction bases unmatched: 7. The CDR3 DNA reads as TGTGCCAGCAGCCAACTAGCGCAGGCGCTGTTTTTT. Amino acid sequence: CASSQLAQALFF.

DNA for the CDR3: TGTGCCAGCACCCACCGGCAGGGCGATTCACCCCTCCACTTT. This translates into CASTHRQGDSPLHF. The chain links TRBV6-6 to TRBJ1-6; tentatively, D is TRBD1 (5 bases). Trimming left V 7 bases short and J 8 bases short, with 15 bases between. The CDR3 sequence is 14 residues long. The germline CDR1 and CDR2 sequences are MNHNY and SVGAGI (reference sequence).

The sample holds one count of this clone. The genes are TRBV27 and TRBJ1-2; the match to TRBD1 covers 8 bases. After removal of 5 bases from V and 0 bases from J, the junction contained 11 bases not matched to a gene. This CDR3 comprises 17 residues. The V gene's germline CDR1 is MNHEY and CDR2 SMNVEV (reference sequence). The CDR3 protein is CASSPRDRNYANYGYTF. The CDR3 region has the DNA TGTGCCAGCAGTCCCCGGGACAGGAACTACGCTAACTATGGCTACACCTTC.

V usage is TRBV18 and J usage is TRBJ2-1; D remains unclear. Germline lookup yields CDR1 KGHSH and CDR2 LQKENI. Trimming left V 0 bases short and J 5 bases short, with 8 bases between. This CDR3 spans 14 amino acids. The CDR3 DNA sequence: TGTGCCAGCTCACCACCGTCGGGCCACAATGAGCAGTTCTTC. Protein: CASSPPSGHNEQFF.

The CDR3 DNA follows: TGTGCCAGCAGCTTAGATCGGTACAGCTATGGCTACACCTTC. This translates into CASSLDRYSYGYTF. The chain uses TRBV11-2 and TRBJ1-2; D is unclear. CDR3 length equals 14 residues. Trimming left V 0 bases short and J 4 bases short, with 9 bases between. Germline V gives CDR1 SGHAT, CDR2 FQNNGV. The full variable domain, its missing parts supplied by reference TRBV11-2 and TRBJ1-2, is EAGVAQSPRYKIIEKRQSVAFWCNPISGHATLYWYQQILGQGPKLLIQFQNNGVVDDSQLPKDRFSAERLKGVDSTLKIQPAKLEDSAVYLCASSLDRYSYGYTFGSGTRLTVV.

The chain uses TRBV29-1 and TRBJ1-1; TRBD1 matches 8 bases. Germline trimming cut 6 bases from V and 6 bases from J; bases unmatched to any gene: 6. CDR1 is SQVTM, CDR2 ANQGSEA, per germline. The CDR3 spans 12 residues. The CDR3 DNA reads as TGCAGCGTCCGGACAGGGCGATCTGAAGCTTTCTTT. As protein: CSVRTGRSEAFF.

V is TRBV5-1 and J is TRBJ1-5; 9 positions agree with TRBD1. This CDR3 comprises 13 residues. V shed 0 bases, J shed 10 bases, and the junction held 2 bases outside the gene matches. Germline V gene sequence: CDR1 SGHRS, CDR2 YFSETQ. DNA for the CDR3: TGCGCCAGCAGCTTGGGGACAGGGGACCCCCAGCATTTT. Amino acids: CASSLGTGDPQHF.

The V call is TRBV11-2, the J call TRBJ1-2; a possible D gene is TRBD1 (5 bases). The CDR3 extends over 15 amino acids. Trimming took 5 bases from V and 8 from J, leaving 21 bases between them. Germline V CDR1 and CDR2: SGHAT, FQNNGV. DNA for the CDR3: TGTGCCAGCAGCCGGGGACCGAAGCCTCTCGGAGGCTACACCTTC. Protein product: CASSRGPKPLGGYTF.

The chain joins TRBV7-9 to TRBJ2-2; maybe TRBD1 (5 bases). V lost 1 base, J lost 4 bases, and 16 bases lay in between. The CDR3 length is 17 residues. Germline CDR1 is SEHNR and CDR2 is FQNEAQ (reference sequence). The CDR3 DNA follows: TGTGCCAGCAGCTTAGAGCCCGCAGGGTCGTTCACCGGGGAGCTGTTTTTT. It encodes CASSLEPAGSFTGELFF. The entire variable domain, with the rest obtained from reference TRBV7-9 and TRBJ2-2, is as follows: DTGVSQNPRHKITKRGQNVTFRCDPISEHNRLYWYRQTLGQGPEFLTYFQNEAQLEKSRLLSDRFSAERPKGSFSTLEIQRTEQGDSAMYLCASSLEPAGSFTGELFFGEGSRLTVL.

CDR3 in amino acids: CASSAGQRKETQYF. The CDR3 region has the DNA TGTGCCAGCAGCGCGGGACAGCGAAAAGAGACCCAGTACTTC. J is TRBJ2-5 and V is TRBV11-1; tentative D call: TRBD1 (7 bases). This CDR3 has 14 amino acids. Trimming cost V 5 bases and J 3 bases, with 13 bases left between them. Germline V gene sequence: CDR1 SGHAT, CDR2 FQDESV (reference sequence).

This chain links TRBV5-1 with TRBJ2-2; 8 nucleotides align to TRBD1. The CDR3 has 16 amino acids. Germline CDR1 SGHRS, CDR2 YFSETQ. Trimming cost V 7 bases and J 3 bases; bases outside gene matches: 11. CDR3 region: CASDRGSLYDTGELFF. CDR3 sequence (DNA): TGCGCCAGCGACAGGGGCTCCCTGTATGACACCGGGGAGCTGTTTTTT.

The chain has TRBV18 and TRBJ1-1; 7 nucleotides agree with TRBD1. V lost 3 bases and J lost 8; bases outside the gene matches: 9. The CDR3 loop spans 14 amino acids. The germline V gene encodes CDR1 KGHSH and CDR2 LQKENI. For the CDR3, the DNA is TGTGCCAGCTCACCTCCGACTAACAGGGGCGAAGCTTTCTTT. This sequence encodes CASSPPTNRGEAFF.

This chain links TRBV6-6 with TRBJ1-1; no clear D. The CDR3 runs 14 residues. The V end was cut by 5 bases, the J end by 3 bases, with 13 bases between. CDR1 and CDR2 from the germline V gene are MNHNY and SVGAGI (reference sequence). The CDR3 DNA reads as TGTGCCAGCAGTCAACCTACCGGGTACACTGAAGCTTTCTTT. Its protein is CASSQPTGYTEAFF.

This chain links TRBV2 with TRBJ2-1; D may be TRBD1 (6 bases). The germline V and J ends were trimmed by 6 bases and 11 bases, with 20 bases remaining between them. The CDR3 contains 14 residues. Germline CDR1 is SNHLY and CDR2 is FYNNEI. As DNA, the CDR3 is TGTGCCAGCAGGAGTAGATGGGTCGGACAGAAGCAGTTCTTC. The encoded protein is CASRSRWVGQKQFF.

The chain combines TRBV24-1 with TRBJ2-5; 9 bases align to TRBD1. CDR1 and CDR2 (germline): KGHDR, SFDVKD. The CDR3 has 16 residues. Germline trimming cut 4 bases from V and 3 bases from J; bases unmatched to any gene: 8. CDR3 amino acids: CATSDGGQGPKETQYF. Written as DNA, the CDR3 is TGTGCCACCAGTGACGGGGGACAGGGACCTAAAGAGACCCAGTACTTC.

The rearrangement joins TRBV19 to TRBJ1-4; 8 bases align to TRBD1. V trimming: 4 bases; J trimming: 4 bases; junction bases outside the gene matches: 5. Germline-derived CDR1 and CDR2 are LNHDA and SQIVND (reference sequence). The CDR3 consists of 15 residues. This CDR3 reads CASSRDRGHNEKLFF. CDR3 bases: TGTGCCAGTAGTAGAGACAGGGGCCATAATGAAAAACTGTTTTTT.

The gene calls are TRBV19 and TRBJ2-5, with D possibly TRBD2 on 6 matching bases. Trimming removed 5 bases at V and 4 bases at J, with 14 bases between. CDR1 and CDR2 (germline): LNHDA, SQIVND (reference sequence). The CDR3 totals 14 residues. The CDR3 sequence: CASSAETAGETQYF. CDR3 nucleotide sequence: TGTGCCAGTAGTGCTGAGACAGCGGGAGAGACCCAGTACTTC.

The V gene is TRBV14, the J gene TRBJ1-1; no definite D call. The CDR3 contains 15 residues. Germline V lookup: CDR1 SGHDN, CDR2 FVKESK. V was pared by 2 bases and J by 1 base, with 11 bases between. The CDR3 spells CASSQSTLRNTEAFF. CDR3 nucleotides: TGTGCCAGCAGCCAATCGACGTTACGGAACACTGAAGCTTTCTTT.

The chain combines TRBV3-1 (or the pseudogene TRBV3-2) with TRBJ1-1; tentatively, D is TRBD1 (6 bases). Germline V gene lookup returns CDR1 LGHDT and CDR2 YNNKEL (reference sequence). V was pared by 2 bases and J by 3 bases, with 19 bases between. The CDR3 runs to 17 residues. CDR3 region: CASSQPLGGAKDTEAFF. DNA of the CDR3: TGTGCCAGCAGCCAACCACTCGGGGGGGCTAAGGACACTGAAGCTTTCTTT.

The V gene is TRBV7-3, the J gene TRBJ2-3; unclear D gene. The ends were cut back, 5 bases at V and 7 bases at J, with 16 bases in the middle. CDR1 and CDR2 (germline): SGHTA, FQGTGA. The CDR3 sequence is 14 residues long. CDR3 nucleotide sequence: TGTGCCAGCAGCCCACCTGGCATGGCCCATACGCAGTATTTT. Translating it yields CASSPPGMAHTQYF.

This rearrangement joins TRBV19 to TRBJ1-5; D ambiguous. Trimming took 2 bases from V and 2 from J, leaving 10 bases between them. This CDR3 has 15 residues. Germline CDR1 reads LNHDA; CDR2 reads SQIVND (reference sequence). CDR3 loop: CASSILRMRNQPQHF. Written as DNA, the CDR3 is TGTGCCAGTAGTATACTCCGGATGCGCAATCAGCCCCAGCATTTT.

This rearrangement joins TRBV12-3 or TRBV12-4 to TRBJ1-5; D not certain. CDR3 length equals 12 residues. V was clipped by 1 base and J by 11 bases, with 9 bases between them. This CDR3 is CASSLVGITQHF. DNA of the CDR3: TGTGCCAGCAGTTTAGTTGGGATAACCCAGCATTTT.

The CDR3: CASSYDRKRGSDTQYF. CDR3 DNA sequence: TGTGCCAGCAGTTATGACCGTAAGAGGGGTTCAGATACGCAGTATTTT. The chain has TRBV6-5 and TRBJ2-3; the D call may be TRBD1 or TRBD2 (5 bases each). V was clipped by 3 bases and J by 4 bases, with 17 bases between them. The CDR3 runs 16 residues. The germline V gene has CDR1 MNHEY and CDR2 SVGAGI.

The chain has TRBV7-3 and TRBJ2-1, with 7 bases that match TRBD2. The CDR3 totals 15 residues. V trimming: 2 bases; J trimming: 4 bases; junction bases outside the gene matches: 5. The germline CDR1 and CDR2 sequences are SGHTA and FQGTGA. The CDR3 reads CASSLQSGEYNEQFF. CDR3 nucleotides: TGTGCCAGCAGCTTACAAAGCGGGGAGTACAATGAGCAGTTCTTC.